Listed below are T cell receptor beta chains from one sample, sequenced in a study of blood T cell repertoires in COVID-19. Profiled with immunoSEQ multiplex PCR; TCRdb holds only in-frame clones, not every one. The top ten clones hold about 8.2% of a sample with tens of thousands of clones, less than 90% of them seen once. The source material was peripheral blood. Every receptor here comes from a human donor in a cohort sampled during active COVID-19. Each CDR3 is given with its conserved first and last residue. The D gene is left open where the match is weak. Rows may omit the clone size; those that give it use once, few, many or a size class.

d_call | clone_size | j_call | v_call | cdr3_nt | cdr3_aa
NA | NA | TRBJ2-7 | TRBV6-5 | TGTGCCAGCAGCAATGCACTTGGTTCCTACGAGCAGTACTTC | CASSNALGSYEQYF
NA | NA | TRBJ2-7 | TRBV25-1 | TGTGCCACCAAGCAGGGGTACGAGCAGTACTTC | CATKQGYEQYF
NA | once | TRBJ1-4 | TRBV25-1 | TGTGCCAACCTCCTGGAGGGGACTTTCTACGAAAAACTGTTTTTT | CANLLEGTFYEKLFF
NA | NA | TRBJ1-5 | TRBV5-4 | TGTGCCAGCAGCTCCAAGGAGAATCCCAGACAGCCCCAGCATTTT | CASSSKENPRQPQHF
NA | NA | TRBJ1-4 | TRBV30 | TGTGCCTGGAGTAGGAGTTACGAAAAACTGTTTTTT | CAWSRSYEKLFF
NA | NA | TRBJ1-3 | TRBV2 | TGTGCCAGCAGTGAAGCGAGGGCAGGGGCAGGCACCATATATTTT | CASSEARAGAGTIYF
NA | NA | TRBJ1-4 | TRBV6-5 | TGTGCCAGCAGCAAAAGTCCGGGGGGAGTCGAAAAACTGTTTTTT | CASSKSPGGVEKLFF
NA | NA | TRBJ2-5 | TRBV5-1 | TGCGCCAGCAGCGAGGGGGCGGGGGAGACCCAGTACTTC | CASSEGAGETQYF
NA | NA | TRBJ2-1 | TRBV5-1 | TGCGCCAGCAGTCCTCCTGGGGCCAATGAGCAGTTCTTC | CASSPPGANEQFF
TRBD2 | NA | TRBJ2-3 | TRBV27 | TGTGCCAGCAGTCCCGTCAGCGGGGGTATCACAGATACGCAGTATTTT | CASSPVSGGITDTQYF
NA | NA | TRBJ1-2 | TRBV5-1 | TGCGCCAGCAGCTTGGACCGGGGGGGATTACCCTATGGCTACACCTTC | CASSLDRGGLPYGYTF
TRBD1 | NA | TRBJ2-5 | TRBV6-6 | TGTGCCAGCAAAACAGGGGGCAAAGAGACCCAGTACTTC | CASKTGGKETQYF
NA | NA | TRBJ1-2 | TRBV28 | TGTGCCACCCAGGAAGACCTTCCCCACTATGGCTACACCTTC | CATQEDLPHYGYTF
NA | NA | TRBJ1-4 | TRBV7-9 | TGTGCCAGCAGCTTAGTTGTTGGGGGCGATGAAAAACTGTTTTTT | CASSLVVGGDEKLFF
NA | NA | TRBJ1-5 | TRBV2 | TGTGCCAGCAGTCACAGGGAGAATAGCAATCAGCCCCAGCATTTT | CASSHRENSNQPQHF
TRBD2 | NA | TRBJ2-1 | TRBV19 | TGTGCCAGTAGTGGGCTAGCGGGGGGTTACAATGAGCAGTTCTTC | CASSGLAGGYNEQFF